Listed below are T cell receptor beta chains from one sample, sequenced in a study of blood T cells in healthy people across ages. Via MiXCR, TCRdb re-called the 5' RACE reads, giving one row per CDR3 protein. This sample yields hundreds of thousands of distinct CDR3 sequences, of which under 25% are seen a single time; about 3.6% belongs to the top ten. The source material was blood. Receptors were obtained from a man in his 70s in good health. The CDR3 runs from the conserved cysteine through the conserved F or W. A D gene is named only where the DNA matches it firmly. The size of a clone is reported for some rows only, either as once, few or many, or as a class for expanded clones.

v_call	d_call	j_call	clone_size	cdr3_aa	cdr3_nt
TRBV29-1	.	TRBJ2-3	.	CSVGGSRTDTQYF	TGCAGCGTGGGGGGTTCCCGCACAGATACGCAGTATTTT
TRBV9	.	TRBJ1-3	few	CASSVGAGRTGNTIYF	TGTGCCAGCAGCGTAGGTGCAGGGAGGACTGGAAACACCATATATTTT
TRBV6-2/TRBV6-3	.	TRBJ2-1	few	CASSYSPDLATPYNEQFF	TGTGCCAGCAGTTACTCTCCTGATCTAGCGACACCCTACAATGAGCAGTTCTTC
TRBV30	.	TRBJ1-4	.	CAWRGSEKLFF	TGTGCCTGGAGAGGGTCTGAAAAACTGTTTTTT
TRBV19	.	TRBJ2-1	.	CASSTSVDNEQFF	TGTGCCAGTAGTACTAGCGTAGACAATGAGCAGTTCTTC
TRBV20-1	TRBD1	TRBJ1-2	.	CSARVLQGGVYGYTF	TGCAGTGCTAGAGTTCTACAGGGGGGAGTCTATGGCTACACCTTC
TRBV3-1	.	TRBJ1-1	.	CASSQVERTEAFF	TGTGCCAGCAGCCAAGTAGAGAGGACTGAAGCTTTCTTT
TRBV6-6	.	TRBJ1-2	.	CASRDLDNYGYTF	TGTGCCAGCAGAGACTTAGACAACTATGGCTACACCTTC
TRBV10-1	TRBD2	TRBJ2-7	few	CASSVRLAGEQYF	TGCGCCAGCAGTGTCAGACTAGCGGGCGAGCAGTACTTC
TRBV27	TRBD1	TRBJ1-2	few	CASSSTRDRSRGYTF	TGTGCCAGCAGTTCTACCCGGGACAGAAGCCGTGGCTACACCTTC
TRBV12-5	TRBD1	TRBJ2-1	.	CASGADRGPQNEQFF	TGTGCTAGTGGGGCCGACAGGGGACCCCAGAATGAGCAGTTCTTC
TRBV20-1	.	TRBJ1-6	.	CSARMGQSRNSPLHF	TGCAGTGCTAGAATGGGTCAGTCCCGTAATTCACCCCTCCACTTT
TRBV20-1	.	TRBJ2-1	few	CSARRGTGYNEQFF	TGCAGTGCGCGGAGGGGTACAGGATACAATGAGCAGTTCTTC
TRBV12-3/TRBV12-4	.	TRBJ2-3	.	CASSLHKPGTDTQYF	TGTGCCAGCAGTTTACACAAACCTGGCACAGATACGCAGTATTTT
TRBV20-1	TRBD2	TRBJ2-3	.	CSASMVAGNTQYF	TGCAGTGCTAGTATGGTAGCGGGGAATACGCAGTATTTT
TRBV20-1	.	TRBJ2-3	.	CSAGHIAEGTDTQYF	TGCAGTGCTGGCCACATAGCGGAGGGCACAGATACGCAGTATTTT
TRBV12-3/TRBV12-4	.	TRBJ2-6	.	CASSPPGTYSGANVLTF	TGTGCCAGCAGTCCCCCCGGCACGTACTCTGGGGCCAACGTCCTGACTTTC
TRBV7-2	.	TRBJ2-5	.	CASSLALSVGETQYF	TGTGCCAGCAGCTTAGCGCTGTCTGTCGGAGAGACCCAGTACTTC
TRBV28	.	TRBJ1-2	few	CATGGYYGYTF	TGTGCCACGGGGGGGTACTATGGCTACACCTTC
TRBV4-1	TRBD2	TRBJ2-1	few	CASSHVSSSGANEQFF	TGCGCCAGCAGCCACGTGTCTTCTAGCGGGGCAAATGAGCAGTTCTTC
TRBV3-1	.	TRBJ2-7	few	CASSQVGGGNEQYF	TGTGCCAGCAGCCAAGTGGGGGGAGGAAACGAGCAGTACTTC
TRBV19	.	TRBJ2-1	.	CASSIERAEQFF	TGTGCCAGTAGTATCGAAAGGGCTGAGCAGTTCTTC
TRBV11-2	.	TRBJ2-7	.	CASSLGEFYEQYF	TGTGCCAGCAGCTTAGGGGAGTTCTACGAGCAGTACTTC
TRBV29-1	.	TRBJ1-4	.	CSVEGPDLRVFF	TGCAGCGTTGAAGGGCCGGACCTGAGGGTGTTTTTT
TRBV7-9	TRBD1	TRBJ2-5	few	CASSQSGTGASETQYF	TGTGCCAGCAGCCAATCCGGGACAGGGGCCTCAGAGACCCAGTACTTC
TRBV20-1	TRBD1	TRBJ1-3	few	CSVVTGTAWSGNTIYF	TGCAGTGTGGTGACAGGGACTGCATGGTCCGGAAACACCATATATTTT
TRBV29-1	.	TRBJ2-7	.	CSVEDPESGHSYEQYF	TGCAGCGTTGAAGATCCTGAAAGCGGACATTCCTACGAGCAGTACTTC
TRBV6-5	.	TRBJ2-4	.	CASRERDIQYF	TGTGCCAGCAGGGAAAGGGACATTCAGTACTTC
TRBV27	.	TRBJ1-3	few	CASRGNGNTIYF	TGTGCCAGCAGAGGGAATGGAAACACCATATATTTT
TRBV6-1	.	TRBJ2-7	.	CASSEVLQAYEQYF	TGTGCCAGCAGTGAAGTCCTACAGGCCTACGAGCAGTACTTC
TRBV2	TRBD2	TRBJ2-2	few	CASKGLAGTGELFF	TGTGCCAGCAAGGGACTAGCGGGTACCGGGGAGCTGTTTTTT
TRBV5-6	TRBD1	TRBJ1-2	few	CASSVTGGLGGYTF	TGTGCCAGCAGCGTGACAGGGGGCTTGGGTGGCTACACCTTC
TRBV7-9	.	TRBJ1-1	.	CASSLSWGGTEAFF	TGTGCCAGCAGCTTATCTTGGGGGGGCACCGAAGCTTTCTTT
TRBV7-2	.	TRBJ2-3	few	CASQLSSPDTQYF	TGTGCCAGTCAGCTTTCATCCCCGGATACGCAGTATTTT
TRBV7-2	.	TRBJ2-2	.	CASKRTSGTGELFF	TGTGCCAGCAAGAGGACCTCGGGCACCGGGGAGCTGTTTTTT
TRBV20-1	.	TRBJ2-7	few	CSARDGKTRSYEQYF	TGCAGTGCTAGAGATGGAAAAACGAGATCCTACGAGCAGTACTTC
TRBV6-5	TRBD2	TRBJ2-3	few	CASSNWGGTDTQYF	TGTGCCAGCAGTAACTGGGGGGGAACGGATACGCAGTATTTT
TRBV14	.	TRBJ2-7	many	CASSQGQSVSYEQYF	TGTGCCAGCAGCCAAGGTCAGTCTGTTTCCTACGAGCAGTACTTC
TRBV20-1	.	TRBJ2-3	few	CSADPIVVQPTDTQYF	TGCAGTGCTGACCCGATAGTAGTCCAACCCACAGATACGCAGTATTTT
TRBV20-1	TRBD2	TRBJ2-2	many	CSAREREGGTGELFF	TGCAGTGCTAGAGAGCGGGAGGGTGGCACCGGGGAGCTGTTTTTT
TRBV5-5	.	TRBJ2-1	.	CASSRTPQAVYNEQFF	TGTGCCAGCAGCCGGACACCCCAGGCAGTCTACAATGAGCAGTTCTTC
TRBV5-1	TRBD2	TRBJ2-7	.	CASSTNEREIEQYF	TGCGCCAGCAGCACGAACGAGCGGGAGATTGAGCAGTACTTC
TRBV2	.	TRBJ2-7	.	CASSPGSRYEQYF	TGTGCCAGCAGTCCCGGGTCCCGCTACGAGCAGTACTTC
TRBV20-1	.	TRBJ2-5	few	CSARNWDTRRSQETQYF	TGCAGTGCTAGAAACTGGGACACGCGGCGGTCCCAAGAGACCCAGTACTTC
TRBV28	.	TRBJ2-7	few	CASSAHRDEQYF	TGTGCCAGCAGTGCGCACAGGGACGAGCAGTACTTC
TRBV6-6	.	TRBJ2-3	few	CASSSRDKSTDTQYF	TGTGCCAGCAGCAGCCGGGACAAGAGCACAGATACGCAGTATTTT
TRBV6-2/TRBV6-3	.	TRBJ2-1	.	CASRTDSLYNEQFF	TGTGCCAGCAGGACCGACAGTCTATACAATGAGCAGTTCTTC
TRBV6-2/TRBV6-3	.	TRBJ2-7	many	CASSTGEYEQYF	TGTGCCAGCAGTACTGGAGAGTACGAGCAGTACTTC
TRBV12-3/TRBV12-4	TRBD2	TRBJ2-3	.	CASSFQGTSGSRRTDTQYF	TGTGCCAGCAGTTTCCAGGGGACTAGCGGGAGTAGGAGGACAGATACGCAGTATTTT
TRBV3-1	.	TRBJ2-3	few	CASSQPSAFPAPDTQYF	TGTGCCAGCAGCCAACCAAGCGCATTTCCTGCCCCGGATACGCAGTATTTT
TRBV5-1	TRBD1	TRBJ2-7	.	CASSPRTGGINEQYF	TGCGCCAGCAGCCCCCGGACAGGGGGTATCAACGAGCAGTACTTC
TRBV11-2	.	TRBJ2-5	many	CASSIRGIETQYF	TGTGCCAGCAGCATCAGGGGTATAGAGACCCAGTACTTC
TRBV5-1	TRBD2	TRBJ2-2	many	CASSVGTSGETGELFF	TGCGCCAGCAGCGTCGGGACTAGCGGGGAGACCGGGGAGCTGTTTTTT